The subject of this entry is one T cell receptor (beta chain). Its antigen remains unidentified. The treatment was: approximately nine-day PBMC culture with coronavirus spike peptide pools or control peptides (ViraFEST assay). Peptide pools at roughly 10 ug/ml stimulated approximately 2 million PBMCs per well with roughly 10 IU/ml IL-2. The source of the sample is a study of vaccination and CD4 T cells after COVID-19. The V and J ends lost 6 bases and 0 bases respectively, with 13 bases between them. The V gene's germline CDR1 is MNHNS and CDR2 SASEGT. This CDR3 has 15 residues. The Oncomine TCR Beta short-read assay was applied to DNA of cultured CD4+ T cells. TCRdb re-called the PCR reads with MiXCR, one entry per CDR3 protein. Altogether about 21,000 distinct CDR3 sequences are present, under 80% being singletons, with the ten largest covering 20% to 25%.

The input for sequencing was CD4+ T cells from blood, cultured in vitro, taken before SARS-CoV-2 vaccination. This TCR derives from a human donor who received a COVID-19 vaccine. This chain connects TRBV6-1 to TRBJ2-3, with a weak D call TRBD1 (6 bases). The CDR3 loop is CASRNRALSTDTQYF. Here the CDR3 DNA reads TGTGCCAGCAGGAACAGGGCACTTAGCACAGATACGCAGTATTTT.